These T cell receptor beta chains were read from a single sample in a study of CD8+CD57+ T cells in acquired aplastic anemia. In TCRdb, the reads were re-called with MiXCR into one record per CDR3 protein. The sample has around 180,000 distinct CDR3 sequences, under 75% seen once. Material: sorted CD4+, CD8+, or CD8+CD57+ T cells (not recorded which) from PBMCs. The receptors stem from a human donor in good health. The CDR3 runs from the conserved cysteine through the conserved F or W. The D gene is left open where the match is weak. Size is omitted from some rows. Given values are once, few, many or a class for expanded clones.

TRBV5-1,.,.,TRBJ2-7,TGCGCCAGCAGCTTCGGTTGGGGTGGGCAGGGAAACTACGAGCAGTACTTC,CASSFGWGGQGNYEQYF
TRBV7-9,.,TRBD2,TRBJ2-1,TGTGCCAGCAGCTTGGGGGGAGGGCCGAACAATGAGCAGTTCTTC,CASSLGGGPNNEQFF
TRBV2,many,.,TRBJ2-5,TGTGCCAGCAGTGACGGCCCCGGGGGTCAGTACTTC,CASSDGPGGQYF
TRBV7-3,.,TRBD1,TRBJ2-3,TGTGCCAGCACAAATCCAGGGGGTGGGACAGATACGCAGTATTTT,CASTNPGGGTDTQYF
TRBV19,once,TRBD1,TRBJ1-2,TGTGCCAGTAGCCCGGGACAGGGGTGGTATGGCTACACCTTC,CASSPGQGWYGYTF
TRBV19,.,TRBD1,TRBJ1-3,TGTGCCAGTAGTAAGTCTGGGACAGGGCCTGGAAACACCATATATTTT,CASSKSGTGPGNTIYF
TRBV20-1,many,TRBD1,TRBJ1-5,TGCAGTGCTAGAGGGACAGGGGGCTGGCCCCAGCATTTT,CSARGTGGWPQHF
TRBV19,.,TRBD2,TRBJ2-7,TGTGCCAGTAGTGGTGGACTAGCGGGGGGGACCTACGAGCAGTACTTC,CASSGGLAGGTYEQYF
TRBV4-3,.,TRBD2,TRBJ2-7,TGCGCCAGCAGCCGGGTAGGGCGGGAGACAGACGAGCAGTACTTC,CASSRVGRETDEQYF
TRBV7-6,.,TRBD1,TRBJ1-1,TGTGCCAGCAGCTTAGCCCCCCGGGACAGGGGCAGTATCGCTGAAGCTTTCTTT,CASSLAPRDRGSIAEAFF
TRBV9,.,.,TRBJ1-1,TGTGCCAGCAGCGTAGTTTCCCTAGTGAACACTGAAGCTTTCTTT,CASSVVSLVNTEAFF
TRBV9,.,TRBD1,TRBJ1-1,TGTGCCAGCAGCTCACCGACAGGGGACACTGAAGCTTTCTTT,CASSSPTGDTEAFF
TRBV2,many,.,TRBJ1-1,TGTGCCAGCATCGCCGGGACCATGAACACTGAAGCTTTCTTT,CASIAGTMNTEAFF
TRBV12-3/TRBV12-4,once,.,TRBJ2-7,TGCGCCAGCAGTTTAGAGGGGGTCGCGAATGACGAGCAGTACTTC,CASSLEGVANDEQYF
TRBV6-1,many,.,TRBJ2-7,TGTGCCAGCAGGGATCCGGCCTCCGCGTTTTACGAGCAGTACTTC,CASRDPASAFYEQYF
TRBV20-1,many,TRBD2,TRBJ2-1,TGCAGTGCTTCAGCGGGAGACTACAATGAGCAGTTCTTC,CSASAGDYNEQFF
TRBV5-1,.,.,TRBJ1-2,TGCGCCAGCAGCTCAGGGGCTATCGGCTACACCTTC,CASSSGAIGYTF